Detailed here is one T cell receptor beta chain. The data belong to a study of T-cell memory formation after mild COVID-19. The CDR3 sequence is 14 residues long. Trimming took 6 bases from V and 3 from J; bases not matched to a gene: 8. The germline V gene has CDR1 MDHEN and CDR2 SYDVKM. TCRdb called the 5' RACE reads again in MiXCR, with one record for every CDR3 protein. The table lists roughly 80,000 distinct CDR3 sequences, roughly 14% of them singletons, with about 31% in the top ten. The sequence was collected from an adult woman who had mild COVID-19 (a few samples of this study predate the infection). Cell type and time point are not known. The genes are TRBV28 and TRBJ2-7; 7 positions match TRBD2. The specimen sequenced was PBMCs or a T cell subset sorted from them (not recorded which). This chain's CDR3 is CASSSPGTIYEQYF. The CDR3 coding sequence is TGTGCCAGCAGCTCCCCCGGGACTATCTACGAGCAGTACTTC.